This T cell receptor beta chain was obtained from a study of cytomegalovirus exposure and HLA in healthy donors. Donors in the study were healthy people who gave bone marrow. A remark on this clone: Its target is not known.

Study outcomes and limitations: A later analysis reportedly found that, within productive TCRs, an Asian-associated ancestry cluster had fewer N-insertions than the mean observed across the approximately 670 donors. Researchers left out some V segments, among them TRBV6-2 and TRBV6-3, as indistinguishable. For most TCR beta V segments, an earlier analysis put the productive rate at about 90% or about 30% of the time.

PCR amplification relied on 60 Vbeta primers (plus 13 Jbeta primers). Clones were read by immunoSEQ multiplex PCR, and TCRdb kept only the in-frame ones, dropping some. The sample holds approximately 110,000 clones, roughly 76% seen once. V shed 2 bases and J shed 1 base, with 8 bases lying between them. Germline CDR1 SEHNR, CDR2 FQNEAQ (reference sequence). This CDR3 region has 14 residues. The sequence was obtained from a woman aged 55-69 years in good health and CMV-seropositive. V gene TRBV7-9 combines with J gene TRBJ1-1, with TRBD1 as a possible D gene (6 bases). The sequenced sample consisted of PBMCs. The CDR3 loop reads CASSLKTGNTEAFF. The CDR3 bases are TGTGCCAGCAGCTTAAAGACAGGGAACACTGAAGCTTTCTTT.